This note documents a single TCR beta chain sequence. Its specificity is unknown. Constant-region reverse primers amplified full-length variable regions, followed by semi-nested Nested Universal Primer A PCR. Each CDR3 protein gets one entry after TCRdb re-called the 5' RACE reads with MiXCR. The table lists roughly 50,000 distinct CDR3 sequences, roughly a quarter of them singletons. Germline lookup yields CDR1 SGHRS and CDR2 YFSETQ. Trimming removed 4 bases at V and 5 bases at J, with 15 bases between. This CDR3 spans 14 amino acids. Study outcomes and limitations: The larger-cohort validation was restricted to a single TCR beta V-J rearrangement rather than whole repertoires. Tumor memory CD4+ T cell TCR gene usage was found to cluster with blood and lymph node memory CD4+ cells and with lymph node naive CD4+ cells.

The V gene is TRBV5-1, the J gene TRBJ1-2; possibly TRBD1 for D (5 bases). The origin of this receptor is a female donor with breast cancer. The sequencing input was tumor-infiltrating naive CD4+ T cells sorted from the breast tumor. Subset noted: naive CD4+ T cells, CD4+CD45RA+CD25-. The CDR3 DNA is TGCGCCAGCAGCCAGGGATCTAAGTCGTATGGCTACACCTTC. This sequence encodes CASSQGSKSYGYTF.